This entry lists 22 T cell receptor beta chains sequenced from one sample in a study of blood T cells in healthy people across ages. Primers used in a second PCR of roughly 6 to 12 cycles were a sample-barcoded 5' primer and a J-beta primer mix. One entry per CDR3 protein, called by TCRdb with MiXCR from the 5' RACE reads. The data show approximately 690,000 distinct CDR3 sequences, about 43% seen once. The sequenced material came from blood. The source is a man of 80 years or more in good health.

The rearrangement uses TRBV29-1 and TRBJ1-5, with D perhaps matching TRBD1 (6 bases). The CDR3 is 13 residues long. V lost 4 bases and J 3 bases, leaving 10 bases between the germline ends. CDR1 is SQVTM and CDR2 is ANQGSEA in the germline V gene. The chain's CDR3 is CSVGQEINQPQHF. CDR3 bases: TGCAGCGTTGGACAGGAGATCAATCAGCCCCAGCATTTT.

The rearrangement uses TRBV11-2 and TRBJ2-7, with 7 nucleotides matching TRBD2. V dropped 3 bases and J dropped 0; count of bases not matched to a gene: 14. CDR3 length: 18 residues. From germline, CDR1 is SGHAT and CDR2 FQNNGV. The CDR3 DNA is TGTGCCAGCAGCTTGTCTAGCGGTAGGGGTCGGGGCTCCTACGAGCAGTACTTC. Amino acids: CASSLSSGRGRGSYEQYF. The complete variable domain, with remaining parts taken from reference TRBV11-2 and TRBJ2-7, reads EAGVAQSPRYKIIEKRQSVAFWCNPISGHATLYWYQQILGQGPKLLIQFQNNGVVDDSQLPKDRFSAERLKGVDSTLKIQPAKLEDSAVYLCASSLSSGRGRGSYEQYFGPGTRLTVT.

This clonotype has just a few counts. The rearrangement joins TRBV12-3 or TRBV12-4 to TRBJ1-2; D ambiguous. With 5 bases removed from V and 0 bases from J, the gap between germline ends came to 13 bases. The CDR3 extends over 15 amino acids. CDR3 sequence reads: CASSIIDGPNYGYTF. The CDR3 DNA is TGTGCCAGCAGTATAATTGACGGCCCTAACTATGGCTACACCTTC.

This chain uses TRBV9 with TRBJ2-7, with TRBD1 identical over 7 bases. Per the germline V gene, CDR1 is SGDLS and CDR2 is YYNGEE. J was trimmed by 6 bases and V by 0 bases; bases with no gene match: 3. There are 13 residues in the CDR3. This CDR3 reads CASSVDDRAEQYF. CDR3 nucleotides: TGTGCCAGCAGCGTAGATGACAGGGCCGAGCAGTACTTC. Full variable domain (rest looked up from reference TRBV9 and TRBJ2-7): DSGVTQTPKHLITATGQRVTLRCSPRSGDLSVYWYQQSLDQGLQFLIQYYNGEERAKGNILERFSAQQFPDLHSELNLSSLELGDSALYFCASSVDDRAEQYFGPGTRLTVT.

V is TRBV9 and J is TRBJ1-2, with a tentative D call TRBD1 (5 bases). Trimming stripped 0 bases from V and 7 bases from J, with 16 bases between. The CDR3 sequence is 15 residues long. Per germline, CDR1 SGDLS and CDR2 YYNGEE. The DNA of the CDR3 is TGTGCCAGCAGCGTAGAAGGGGCCTTGGGCTCTGGCTACACCTTC. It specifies CASSVEGALGSGYTF.

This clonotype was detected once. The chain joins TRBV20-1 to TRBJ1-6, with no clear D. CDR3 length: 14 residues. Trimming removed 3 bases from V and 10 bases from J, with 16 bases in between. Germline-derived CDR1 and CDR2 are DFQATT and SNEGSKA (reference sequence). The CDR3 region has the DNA TGCAGTGCTAGGTCACGGGTACTGAACTCACCCCTCCACTTT. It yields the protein CSARSRVLNSPLHF.

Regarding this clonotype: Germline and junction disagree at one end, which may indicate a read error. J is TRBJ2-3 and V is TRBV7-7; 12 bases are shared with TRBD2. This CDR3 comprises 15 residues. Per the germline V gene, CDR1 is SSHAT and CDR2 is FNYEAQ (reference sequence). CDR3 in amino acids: CASSSGLAGLDTQYF. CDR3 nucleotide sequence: TGTGCTAGCAGCTCCGGACTAGCGGGACTAGATACGCAGTATTTT.

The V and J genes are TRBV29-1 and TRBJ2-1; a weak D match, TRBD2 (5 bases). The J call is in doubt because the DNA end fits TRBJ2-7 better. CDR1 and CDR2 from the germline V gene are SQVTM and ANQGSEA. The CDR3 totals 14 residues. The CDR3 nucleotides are TGCAGCGTACCAGCGGTTAGCTCCTACAATGAGCAGTACTTC. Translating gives CSVPAVSSYNEQYF.

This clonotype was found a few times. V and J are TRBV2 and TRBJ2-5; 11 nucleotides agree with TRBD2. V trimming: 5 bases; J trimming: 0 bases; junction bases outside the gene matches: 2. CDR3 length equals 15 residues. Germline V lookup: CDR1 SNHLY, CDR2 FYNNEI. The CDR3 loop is CASSRSGGDQETQYF. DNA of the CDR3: TGTGCCAGCAGTCGTAGCGGGGGGGACCAAGAGACCCAGTACTTC.

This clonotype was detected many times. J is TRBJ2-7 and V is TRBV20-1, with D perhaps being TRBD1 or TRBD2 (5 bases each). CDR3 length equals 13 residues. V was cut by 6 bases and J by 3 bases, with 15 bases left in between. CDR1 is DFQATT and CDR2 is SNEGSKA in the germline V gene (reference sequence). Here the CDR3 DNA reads TGCAGTGCCCCCCGGGGCTCCAGCTACGAGCAGTACTTC. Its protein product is CSAPRGSSYEQYF.

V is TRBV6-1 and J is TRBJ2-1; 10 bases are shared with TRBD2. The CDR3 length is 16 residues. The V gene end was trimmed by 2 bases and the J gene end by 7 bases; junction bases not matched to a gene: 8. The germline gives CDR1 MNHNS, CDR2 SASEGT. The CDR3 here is CASSEKLAGTNNEQFF. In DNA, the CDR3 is TGTGCCAGCAGTGAAAAACTAGCGGGGACGAATAATGAGCAGTTCTTC.

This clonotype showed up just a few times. CDR3 nucleotides: TGCAGTGCTAGAGCCCAGCCGGGGGGCTATGGCTACACCTTC. This sequence encodes CSARAQPGGYGYTF. The chain carries TRBV20-1 and TRBJ1-2; D may be TRBD1 (5 bases). The V gene lost 1 base and the J gene lost 4 bases, with 13 bases spanning the gap. The CDR3 sequence is 14 residues long. Germline lookup yields CDR1 DFQATT and CDR2 SNEGSKA (reference sequence).

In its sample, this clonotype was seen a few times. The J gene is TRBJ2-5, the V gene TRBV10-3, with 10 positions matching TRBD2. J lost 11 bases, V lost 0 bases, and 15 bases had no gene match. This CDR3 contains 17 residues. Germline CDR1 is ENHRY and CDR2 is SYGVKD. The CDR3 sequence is CAISESSPSGSSDEQYF. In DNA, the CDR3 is TGTGCCATCAGTGAGTCCTCCCCTAGCGGGAGTTCAGATGAGCAGTACTTC.

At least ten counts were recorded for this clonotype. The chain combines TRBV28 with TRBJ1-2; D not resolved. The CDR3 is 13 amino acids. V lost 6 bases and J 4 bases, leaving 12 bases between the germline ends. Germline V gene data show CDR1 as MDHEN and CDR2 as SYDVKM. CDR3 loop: CASSPGSGYGYTF. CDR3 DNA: TGTGCCAGCAGCCCAGGCAGCGGCTATGGCTACACCTTC.

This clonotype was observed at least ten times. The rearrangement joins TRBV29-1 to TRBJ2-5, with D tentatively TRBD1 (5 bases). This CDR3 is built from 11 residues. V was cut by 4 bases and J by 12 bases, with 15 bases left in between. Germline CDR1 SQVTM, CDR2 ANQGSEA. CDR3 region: CSVGGQKTEYF. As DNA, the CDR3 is TGCAGCGTTGGGGGCCAAAAAACTGAGTACTTC.

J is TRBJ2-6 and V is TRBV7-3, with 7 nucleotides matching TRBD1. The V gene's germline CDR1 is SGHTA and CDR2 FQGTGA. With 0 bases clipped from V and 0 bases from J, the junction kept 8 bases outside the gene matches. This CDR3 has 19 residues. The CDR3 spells CASSLTSNRGPSGANVLTF. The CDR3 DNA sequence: TGTGCCAGCAGCTTAACGTCGAACAGGGGTCCCTCTGGGGCCAACGTCCTGACTTTC.

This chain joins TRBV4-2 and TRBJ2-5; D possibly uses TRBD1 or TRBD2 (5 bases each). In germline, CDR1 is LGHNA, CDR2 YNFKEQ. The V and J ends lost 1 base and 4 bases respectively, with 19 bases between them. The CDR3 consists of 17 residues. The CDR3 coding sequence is TGTGCCAGCAGCCAAGGGGACCCCACAATACAAGGAGAGACCCAGTACTTC. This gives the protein CASSQGDPTIQGETQYF.

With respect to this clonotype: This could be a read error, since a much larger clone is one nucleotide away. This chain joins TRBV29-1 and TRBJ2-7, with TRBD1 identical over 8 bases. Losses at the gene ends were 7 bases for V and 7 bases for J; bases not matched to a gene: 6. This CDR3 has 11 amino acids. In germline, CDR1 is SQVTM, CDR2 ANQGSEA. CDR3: CSGSRGREQYF. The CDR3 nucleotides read TGCAGCGGAAGCAGGGGGCGAGAGCAGTACTTC.

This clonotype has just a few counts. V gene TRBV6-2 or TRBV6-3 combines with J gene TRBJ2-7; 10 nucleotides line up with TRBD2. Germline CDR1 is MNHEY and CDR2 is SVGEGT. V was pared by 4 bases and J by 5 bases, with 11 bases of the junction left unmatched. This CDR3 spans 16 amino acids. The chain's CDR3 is CASSSFLSGRQNEQYF. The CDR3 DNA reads TGTGCCAGCAGTTCCTTCCTTAGCGGGAGGCAGAACGAGCAGTACTTC.

The CDR3 region is CSVTPGQGLYEQYF. The DNA for the CDR3 is TGCAGCGTGACTCCGGGACAGGGTCTCTACGAGCAGTACTTC. The chain combines TRBV29-1 with TRBJ2-7, with TRBD1 matching over 9 bases. The length of the CDR3 is 14 residues. The V gene end was trimmed by 6 bases and the J gene end by 3 bases; junction bases not matched to a gene: 9. The germline CDR1 and CDR2 sequences are SQVTM and ANQGSEA.

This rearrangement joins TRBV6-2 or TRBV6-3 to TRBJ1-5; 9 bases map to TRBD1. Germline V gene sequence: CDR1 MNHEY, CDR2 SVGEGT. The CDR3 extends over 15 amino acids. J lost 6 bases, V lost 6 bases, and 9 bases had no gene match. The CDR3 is CASRKTTGGSQPQHF. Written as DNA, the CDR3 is TGTGCCAGCAGGAAGACGACAGGGGGGAGTCAGCCCCAGCATTTT.

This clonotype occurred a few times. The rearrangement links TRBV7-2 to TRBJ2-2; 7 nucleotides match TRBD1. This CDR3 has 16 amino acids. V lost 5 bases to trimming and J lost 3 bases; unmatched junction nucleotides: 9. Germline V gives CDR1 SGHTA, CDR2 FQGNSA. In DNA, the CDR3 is TGTGCCAGCAGCCCCCCCAGACAGGGTCACACCGGGGAGCTGTTTTTT. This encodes CASSPPRQGHTGELFF.